This TCR beta chain was observed in a study of cytomegalovirus exposure and HLA in healthy donors. The CDR3 consists of 15 residues. Germline V gene lookup returns CDR1 SEHNR and CDR2 FQNEAQ (reference sequence). The V and J ends lost 5 bases and 2 bases, in that order; junction bases with no gene match: 4. TCRdb's copy holds only in-frame clones and misses some; the assay was immunoSEQ multiplex PCR. The profile shows roughly 120,000 clones, around 88% of them singletons. Sample: PBMCs. The receptor comes from a man between 18 and 29 years old in good health and CMV-seronegative. V usage is TRBV7-9 and J usage is TRBJ2-7; 12 bases match TRBD2. CDR3 amino acids: CASSPTSGGAYEQYF. In DNA form, the CDR3 reads TGTGCCAGCAGCCCGACTAGCGGGGGTGCCTACGAGCAGTACTTC.